This is a list of T cell receptor beta chains from one sample in a study of cytomegalovirus exposure and HLA in healthy donors. Sequenced by immunoSEQ multiplex PCR; TCRdb stores in-frame clones only, minus some. The data contain 40,000 to 60,000 clones, approximately 70% of them singletons. Material: PBMCs. Every receptor here comes from a woman between 45 and 65 years old in good health and CMV-seronegative. Both conserved end residues are part of each CDR3. A D gene is named only where the DNA matches it firmly. Only some rows state a clone size, as once, few, many or a class for expanded clones.

J,size,D,V,CDR3,DNA
TRBJ1-3,.,.,TRBV7-2,CASSLIDSGNTIYF,TGTGCCAGCAGCCTAATCGACTCTGGAAACACCATATATTTT
TRBJ1-4,.,TRBD1,TRBV28,CASSLGLGTENEKLFF,TGTGCCAGCAGTTTGGGGCTGGGGACAGAGAATGAAAAACTGTTTTTT
TRBJ2-7,.,TRBD2,TRBV5-4,CASSLRWSGGANF,TGTGCCAGCAGCTTGCGATGGAGCGGGGGGGCCAATTTC
TRBJ2-1,few,TRBD2,TRBV11-3,CASSLGLGLAGDEQFF,TGTGCCAGCAGCTTAGGCTTGGGTCTAGCGGGAGATGAGCAGTTCTTC
TRBJ1-6,once,TRBD1,TRBV2,CASSLTGGRSPLHF,TGTGCCAGCAGTCTGACAGGGGGTCGATCACCCCTCCACTTT
TRBJ2-2,.,TRBD2,TRBV7-2,CASSLRGGPTGELFF,TGTGCCAGCAGCTTGCGGGGGGGCCCCACCGGGGAGCTGTTTTTT
TRBJ1-1,.,.,TRBV5-8,CASTRGRKTEAFF,TGTGCCAGCACCCGAGGAAGAAAGACTGAAGCTTTCTTT
TRBJ2-2,.,.,TRBV2,CASRAGSGELFF,TGTGCCAGCAGGGCAGGGTCCGGGGAGCTGTTTTTT
TRBJ2-1,.,.,TRBV19,CASRNTNEQFF,TGTGCCAGTAGGAACACGAATGAGCAGTTCTTC
TRBJ1-6,once,.,TRBV7-6,CASSLIGIGNSPLHF,TGTGCCAGCAGCTTAATCGGGATAGGGAATTCACCCCTCCACTTT
TRBJ1-1,.,.,TRBV11-2,CATTPRFGGHMNTEAFF,TGTGCCACCACCCCCCGTTTTGGGGGCCACATGAACACTGAAGCTTTCTTT
TRBJ1-4,.,.,TRBV29-1,CSVSPAGNEKLFF,TGCAGCGTCTCTCCGGCAGGGAATGAAAAACTGTTTTTT
TRBJ1-1,.,.,TRBV21-1,CARRIDRGPRNTEAFF,TGTGCCAGACGTATTGACAGGGGGCCACGAAACACTGAAGCTTTCTTT
TRBJ2-2,.,.,TRBV6-4,CASSTGTGELFF,TGTGCCAGCAGTACGGGCACCGGGGAGCTGTTTTTT